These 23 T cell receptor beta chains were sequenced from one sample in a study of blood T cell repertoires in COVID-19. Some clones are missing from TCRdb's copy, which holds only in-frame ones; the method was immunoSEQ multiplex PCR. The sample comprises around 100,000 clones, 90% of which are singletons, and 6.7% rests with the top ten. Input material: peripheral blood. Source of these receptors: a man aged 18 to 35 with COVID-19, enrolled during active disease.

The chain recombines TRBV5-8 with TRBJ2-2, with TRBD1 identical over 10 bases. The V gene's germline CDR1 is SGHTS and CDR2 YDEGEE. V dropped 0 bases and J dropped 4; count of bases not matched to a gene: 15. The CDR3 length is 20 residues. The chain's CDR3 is CASSLVFGTGVRRGTGELFF. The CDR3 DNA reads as TGTGCCAGCAGCTTGGTTTTTGGGACAGGGGTCCGCCGCGGCACCGGGGAGCTGTTTTTT.

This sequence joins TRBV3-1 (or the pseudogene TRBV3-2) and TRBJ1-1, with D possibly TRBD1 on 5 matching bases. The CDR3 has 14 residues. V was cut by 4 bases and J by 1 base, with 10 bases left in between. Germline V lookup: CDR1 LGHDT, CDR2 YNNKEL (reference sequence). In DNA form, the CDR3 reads TGTGCCAGCAGCCGCCGGACAACGAACACTGAAGCTTTCTTT. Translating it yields CASSRRTTNTEAFF.

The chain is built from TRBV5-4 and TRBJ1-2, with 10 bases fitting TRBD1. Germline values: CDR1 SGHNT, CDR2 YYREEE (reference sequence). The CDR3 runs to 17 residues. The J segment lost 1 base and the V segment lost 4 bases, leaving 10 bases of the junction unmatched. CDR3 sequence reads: CASSRILTGGSNYGYTF. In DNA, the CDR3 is TGTGCCAGCAGCCGAATATTGACAGGGGGCAGTAACTATGGCTACACCTTC. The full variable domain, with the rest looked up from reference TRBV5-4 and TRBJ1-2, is ETGVTQSPTHLIKTRGQQVTLRCSSQSGHNTVSWYQQALGQGPQFIFQYYREEENGRGNFPPRFSGLQFPNYSSELNVNALELDDSALYLCASSRILTGGSNYGYTFGSGTRLTVV.

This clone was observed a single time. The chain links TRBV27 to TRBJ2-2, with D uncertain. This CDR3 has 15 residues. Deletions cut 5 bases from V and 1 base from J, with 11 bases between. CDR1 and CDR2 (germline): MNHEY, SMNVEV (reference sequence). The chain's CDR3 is CASSANSRNTGELFF. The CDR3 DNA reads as TGTGCCAGCAGTGCAAACAGTAGGAACACCGGGGAGCTGTTTTTT.

The CDR3, as DNA: TGTGCCAGCAGTCCCAGACTAGCGTCCGGGGGCGAGCAGTACTTC. Amino acids: CASSPRLASGGEQYF. V is TRBV28 and J is TRBJ2-7; the match to TRBD2 covers 8 bases. Germline CDR1 and CDR2: MDHEN and SYDVKM. After removal of 5 bases from V and 6 bases from J, the junction contained 12 bases not matched to a gene. The CDR3 spans 15 residues.

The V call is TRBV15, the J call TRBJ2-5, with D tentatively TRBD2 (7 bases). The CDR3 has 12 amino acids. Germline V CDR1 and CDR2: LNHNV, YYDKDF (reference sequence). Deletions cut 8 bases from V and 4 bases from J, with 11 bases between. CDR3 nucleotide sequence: TGTGCCACCGCAGGGGAGGGAGAGACCCAGTACTTC. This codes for CATAGEGETQYF.

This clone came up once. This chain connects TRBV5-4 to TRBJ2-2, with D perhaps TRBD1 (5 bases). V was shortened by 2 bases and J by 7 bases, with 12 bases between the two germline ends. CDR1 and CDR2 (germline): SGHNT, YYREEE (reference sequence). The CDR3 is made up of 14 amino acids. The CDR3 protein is CASSLTREGGELFF. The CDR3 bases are TGTGCCAGCAGCTTAACCAGGGAAGGCGGGGAGCTGTTTTTT. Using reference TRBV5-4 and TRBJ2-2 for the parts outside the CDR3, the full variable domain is ETGVTQSPTHLIKTRGQQVTLRCSSQSGHNTVSWYQQALGQGPQFIFQYYREEENGRGNFPPRFSGLQFPNYSSELNVNALELDDSALYLCASSLTREGGELFFGEGSRLTVL.

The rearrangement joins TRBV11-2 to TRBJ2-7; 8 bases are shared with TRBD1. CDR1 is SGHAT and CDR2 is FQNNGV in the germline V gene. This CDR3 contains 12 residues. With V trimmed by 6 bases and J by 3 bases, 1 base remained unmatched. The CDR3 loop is CASRGQVYEQYF. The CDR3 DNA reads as TGTGCCAGCAGGGGACAGGTCTACGAGCAGTACTTC.

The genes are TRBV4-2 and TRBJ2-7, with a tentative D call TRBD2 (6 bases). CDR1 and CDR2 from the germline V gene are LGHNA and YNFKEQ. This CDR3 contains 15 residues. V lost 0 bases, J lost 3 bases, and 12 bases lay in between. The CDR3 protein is CASSQEGDGGYEQYF. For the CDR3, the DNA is TGTGCCAGCAGCCAAGAGGGGGACGGGGGCTACGAGCAGTACTTC.

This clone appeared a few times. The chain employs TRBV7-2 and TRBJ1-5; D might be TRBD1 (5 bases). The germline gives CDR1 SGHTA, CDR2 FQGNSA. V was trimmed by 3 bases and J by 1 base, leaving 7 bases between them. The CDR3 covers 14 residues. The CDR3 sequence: CASSFGASNQPQHF. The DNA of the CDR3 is TGTGCCAGCAGCTTTGGGGCAAGCAATCAGCCCCAGCATTTT.

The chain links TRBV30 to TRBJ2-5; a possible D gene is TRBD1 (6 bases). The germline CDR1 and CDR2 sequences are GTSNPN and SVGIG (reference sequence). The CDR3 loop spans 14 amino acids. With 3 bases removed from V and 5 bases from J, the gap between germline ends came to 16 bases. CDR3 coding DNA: TGTGCCTGGAGCCCCGACAGGCGGAGGGAGACCCAGTACTTC. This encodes CAWSPDRRRETQYF. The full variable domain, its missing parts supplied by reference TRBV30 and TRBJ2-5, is SQTIHQWPATLVQPVGSPLSLECTVEGTSNPNLYWYRQAAGRGLQLLFYSVGIGQISSEVPQNLSASRPQDRQFILSSKKLLLSDSGFYLCAWSPDRRRETQYFGPGTRLLVL.

The CDR3 here is CASSVEQGYTGELFF. Here the CDR3 DNA reads TGTGCCAGCAGCGTAGAGCAGGGGTACACCGGGGAGCTGTTTTTT. The V call is TRBV9, the J call TRBJ2-2; possible D gene TRBD1, 6 bases. Germline V lookup: CDR1 SGDLS, CDR2 YYNGEE. The CDR3 is 15 residues long. The V and J ends lost 0 bases and 3 bases respectively, with 9 bases between them.

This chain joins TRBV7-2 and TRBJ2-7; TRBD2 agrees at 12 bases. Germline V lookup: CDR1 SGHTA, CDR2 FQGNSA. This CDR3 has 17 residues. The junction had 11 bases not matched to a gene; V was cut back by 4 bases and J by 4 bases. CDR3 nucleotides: TGTGCCAGCAGCTCCCCCACTAGCGGGAGGCTGGGGTACGAGCAGTACTTC. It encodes CASSSPTSGRLGYEQYF.

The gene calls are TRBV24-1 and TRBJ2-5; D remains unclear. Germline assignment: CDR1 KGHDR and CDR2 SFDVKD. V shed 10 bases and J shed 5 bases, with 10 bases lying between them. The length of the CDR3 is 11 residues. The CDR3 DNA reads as TGTGCCACTGAGGTCGGGGAGACCCAGTACTTC. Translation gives CATEVGETQYF.

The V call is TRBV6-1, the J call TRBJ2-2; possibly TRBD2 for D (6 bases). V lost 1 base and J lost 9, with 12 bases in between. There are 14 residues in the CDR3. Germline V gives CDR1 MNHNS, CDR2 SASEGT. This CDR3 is CASSEGGLLRELFF. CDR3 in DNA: TGTGCCAGCAGTGAAGGGGGACTCCTCAGGGAGCTGTTTTTT.

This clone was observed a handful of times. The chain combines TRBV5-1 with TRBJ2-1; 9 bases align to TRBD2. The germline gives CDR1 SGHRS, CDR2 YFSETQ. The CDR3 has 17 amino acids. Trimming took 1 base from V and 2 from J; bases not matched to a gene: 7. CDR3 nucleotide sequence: TGCGCCAGCAGCTTGACGGCTAGCGGGAACCCCTACAATGAGCAGTTCTTC. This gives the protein CASSLTASGNPYNEQFF.

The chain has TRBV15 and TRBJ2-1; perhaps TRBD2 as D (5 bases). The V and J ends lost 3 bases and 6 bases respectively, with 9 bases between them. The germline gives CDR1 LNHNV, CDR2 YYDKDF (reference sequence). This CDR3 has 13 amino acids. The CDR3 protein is CATSSSGSNEQFF. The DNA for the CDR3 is TGTGCCACCAGCAGCTCGGGGAGCAATGAGCAGTTCTTC.

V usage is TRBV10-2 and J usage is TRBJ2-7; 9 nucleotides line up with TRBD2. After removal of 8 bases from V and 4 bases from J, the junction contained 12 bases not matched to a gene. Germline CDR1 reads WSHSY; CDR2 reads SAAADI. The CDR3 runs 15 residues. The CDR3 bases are TGCGCCAGCGAGGGTCGGGGACTAGCATCATACGAGCAGTACTTC. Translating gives CASEGRGLASYEQYF.

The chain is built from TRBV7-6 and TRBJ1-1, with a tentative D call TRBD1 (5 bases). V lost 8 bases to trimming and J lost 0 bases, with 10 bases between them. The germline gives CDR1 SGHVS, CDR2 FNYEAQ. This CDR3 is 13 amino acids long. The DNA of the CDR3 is TGTGCCAGCGGCAGGGAAATGAACACTGAAGCTTTCTTT. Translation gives CASGREMNTEAFF.

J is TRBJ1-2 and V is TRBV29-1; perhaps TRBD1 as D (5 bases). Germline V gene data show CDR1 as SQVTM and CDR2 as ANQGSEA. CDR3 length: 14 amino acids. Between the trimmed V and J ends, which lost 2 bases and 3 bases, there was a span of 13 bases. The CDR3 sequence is CSVEREGLDYGYTF. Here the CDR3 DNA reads TGCAGCGTTGAAAGGGAGGGGTTAGACTATGGCTACACCTTC.

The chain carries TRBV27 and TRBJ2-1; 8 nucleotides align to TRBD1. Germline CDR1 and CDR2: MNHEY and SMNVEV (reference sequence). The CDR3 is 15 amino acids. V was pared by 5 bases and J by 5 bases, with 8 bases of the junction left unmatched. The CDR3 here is CASSLLGQGHNEQFF. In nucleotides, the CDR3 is TGTGCCAGCAGTCTCCTCGGACAGGGTCACAATGAGCAGTTCTTC.

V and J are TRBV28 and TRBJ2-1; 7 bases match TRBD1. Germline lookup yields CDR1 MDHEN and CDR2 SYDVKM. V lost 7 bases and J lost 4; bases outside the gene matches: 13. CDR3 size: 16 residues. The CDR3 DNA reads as TGTGCCAGCACGGGGACAGCCATCCCCCCTTACAATGAGCAGTTCTTC. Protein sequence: CASTGTAIPPYNEQFF.

CDR3 region: CASSTGNTQYF. In DNA form, the CDR3 reads TGTGCCAGTAGTACGGGAAATACGCAGTATTTT. The chain uses TRBV19 and TRBJ2-3, with D possibly matching TRBD2 (5 bases). The CDR3 loop spans 11 amino acids. The V end lost 4 bases, the J end lost 7 bases, and 6 bases lay between the germline ends. The germline CDR1 and CDR2 sequences are LNHDA and SQIVND (reference sequence).